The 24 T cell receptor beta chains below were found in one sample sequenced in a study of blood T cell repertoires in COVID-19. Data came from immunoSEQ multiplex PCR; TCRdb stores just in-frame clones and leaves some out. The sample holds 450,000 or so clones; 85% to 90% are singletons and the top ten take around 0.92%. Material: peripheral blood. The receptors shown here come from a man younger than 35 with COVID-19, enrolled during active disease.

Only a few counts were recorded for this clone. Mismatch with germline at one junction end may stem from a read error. The CDR3 nucleotides read TGTGCCAGCACCTTATTCGGGGAAAACATTCAGTACTTC. Amino acids: CASTLFGENIQYF. This chain uses TRBV7-9 with TRBJ2-4, with D perhaps TRBD2 (5 bases). Germline V CDR1 and CDR2: SEHNR, FQNEAQ (reference sequence). The length of the CDR3 is 13 residues. The whole variable domain, remainder taken from reference TRBV7-9 and TRBJ2-4, is DTGVSQNPRHKITKRGQNVTFRCDPISEHNRLYWYRQTLGQGPEFLTYFQNEAQLEKSRLLSDRFSAERPKGSFSTLEIQRTEQGDSAMYLCASTLFGENIQYFGAGTRLSVL.

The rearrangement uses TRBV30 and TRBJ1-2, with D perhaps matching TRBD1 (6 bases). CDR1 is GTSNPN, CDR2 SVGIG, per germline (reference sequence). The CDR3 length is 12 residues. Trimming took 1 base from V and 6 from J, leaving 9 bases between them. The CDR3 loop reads CAWSAQGNGYTF. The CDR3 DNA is TGTGCCTGGAGTGCTCAGGGGAATGGCTACACCTTC.

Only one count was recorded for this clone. The CDR3 region has the DNA TGTGCCAGTATCCCCGGGGGCACAGATACGCAGTATTTT. Protein sequence: CASIPGGTDTQYF. The chain joins TRBV19 to TRBJ2-3, with D tentatively TRBD2 (5 bases). Germline-derived CDR1 and CDR2 are LNHDA and SQIVND (reference sequence). The V end was cut by 7 bases, the J end by 1 base, with 9 bases between. This CDR3 region has 13 residues.

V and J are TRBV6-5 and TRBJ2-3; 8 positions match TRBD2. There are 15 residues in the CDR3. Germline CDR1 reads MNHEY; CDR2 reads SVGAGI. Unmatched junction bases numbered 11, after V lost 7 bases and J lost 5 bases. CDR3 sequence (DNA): TGTGCCAGCAAGGATTTAGCGGGACCCGGAGATACGCAGTATTTT. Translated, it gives CASKDLAGPGDTQYF.

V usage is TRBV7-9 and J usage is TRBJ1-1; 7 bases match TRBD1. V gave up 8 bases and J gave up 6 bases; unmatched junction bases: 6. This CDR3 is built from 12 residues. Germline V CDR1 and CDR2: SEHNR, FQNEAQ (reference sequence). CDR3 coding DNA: TGTGCCAGCGGACAGGTATCTGCTGAAGCTTTCTTT. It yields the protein CASGQVSAEAFF.

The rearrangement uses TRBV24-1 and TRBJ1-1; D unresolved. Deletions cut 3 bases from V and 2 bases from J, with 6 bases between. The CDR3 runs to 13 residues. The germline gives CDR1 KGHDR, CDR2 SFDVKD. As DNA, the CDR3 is TGTGCCACCAGTGATGAGGGTAACACTGAAGCTTTCTTT. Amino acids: CATSDEGNTEAFF.

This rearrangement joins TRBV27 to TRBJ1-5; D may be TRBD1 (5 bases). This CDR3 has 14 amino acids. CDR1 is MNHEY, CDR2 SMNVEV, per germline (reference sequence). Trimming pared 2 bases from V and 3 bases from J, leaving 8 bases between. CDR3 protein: CASSLRGFNQPQHF. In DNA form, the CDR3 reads TGTGCCAGCAGTTTAAGGGGATTCAATCAGCCCCAGCATTTT.

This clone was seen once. Here the CDR3 DNA reads TGCGCCAGCAGCCAAGCTTCAGGGGAGTGGCAGCCCCAGCATTTT. The encoded protein is CASSQASGEWQPQHF. This chain joins TRBV4-1 and TRBJ1-5, with D perhaps TRBD1 (6 bases). The V and J ends lost 1 base and 7 bases respectively, with 14 bases between them. The germline gives CDR1 MGHRA, CDR2 YSYEKL. The CDR3 sequence is 15 residues long.

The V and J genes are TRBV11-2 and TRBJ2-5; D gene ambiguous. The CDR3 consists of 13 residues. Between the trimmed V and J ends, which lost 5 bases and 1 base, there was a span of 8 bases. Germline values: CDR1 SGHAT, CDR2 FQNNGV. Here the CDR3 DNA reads TGTGCCAGCAGCATACAGACCCAAGAGACCCAGTACTTC. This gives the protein CASSIQTQETQYF.

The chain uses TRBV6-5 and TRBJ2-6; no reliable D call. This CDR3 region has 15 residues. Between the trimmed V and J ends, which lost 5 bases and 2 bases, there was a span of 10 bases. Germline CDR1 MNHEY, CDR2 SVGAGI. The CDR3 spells CASSLHRAGANVLTF. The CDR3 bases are TGTGCCAGCAGTCTCCACCGGGCTGGGGCCAACGTCCTGACTTTC.

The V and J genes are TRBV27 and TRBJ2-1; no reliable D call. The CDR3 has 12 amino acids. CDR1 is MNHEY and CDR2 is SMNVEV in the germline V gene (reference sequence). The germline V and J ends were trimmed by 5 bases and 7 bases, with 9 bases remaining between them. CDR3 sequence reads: CASSQTTNEQFF. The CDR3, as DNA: TGTGCCAGCAGTCAAACGACAAATGAGCAGTTCTTC.

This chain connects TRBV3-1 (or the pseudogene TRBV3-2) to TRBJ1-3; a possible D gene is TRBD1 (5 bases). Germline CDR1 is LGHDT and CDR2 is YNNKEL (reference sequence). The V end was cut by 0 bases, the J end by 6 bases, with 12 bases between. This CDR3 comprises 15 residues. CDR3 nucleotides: TGTGCCAGCAGCCAAGATGGGGCAGTTACAAACACCATATATTTT. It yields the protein CASSQDGAVTNTIYF.

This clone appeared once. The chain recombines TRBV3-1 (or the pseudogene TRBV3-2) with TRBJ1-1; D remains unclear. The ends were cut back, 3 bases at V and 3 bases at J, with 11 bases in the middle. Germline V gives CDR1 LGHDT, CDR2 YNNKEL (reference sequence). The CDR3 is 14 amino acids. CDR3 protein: CASSHGMAHTEAFF. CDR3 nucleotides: TGTGCCAGCAGCCACGGGATGGCACACACTGAAGCTTTCTTT.

The CDR3 spells CASSRGGATGELFF. CDR3 bases: TGTGCCAGCAGCCGGGGGGGGGCCACCGGGGAGCTGTTTTTT. The V and J genes are TRBV5-8 and TRBJ2-2; TRBD2 matches at 8 bases. The CDR3 contains 14 residues. The trim removed 4 bases at V and 4 bases at J, leaving 3 bases unmatched. Per germline, CDR1 SGHTS and CDR2 YDEGEE.

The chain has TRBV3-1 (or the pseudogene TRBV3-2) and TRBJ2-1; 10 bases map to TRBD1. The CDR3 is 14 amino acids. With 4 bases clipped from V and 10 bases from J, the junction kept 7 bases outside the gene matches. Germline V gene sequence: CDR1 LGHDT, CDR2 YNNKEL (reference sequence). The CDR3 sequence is CASSPGTGAYEQFF. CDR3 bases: TGTGCCAGCAGCCCTGGGACAGGGGCTTACGAGCAGTTCTTC.

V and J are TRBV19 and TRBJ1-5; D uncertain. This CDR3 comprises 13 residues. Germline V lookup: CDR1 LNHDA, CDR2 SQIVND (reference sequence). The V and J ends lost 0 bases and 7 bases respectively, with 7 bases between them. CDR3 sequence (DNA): TGTGCCAGTAGTATAGATCTCCGGCAGCCCCAGCATTTT. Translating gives CASSIDLRQPQHF.

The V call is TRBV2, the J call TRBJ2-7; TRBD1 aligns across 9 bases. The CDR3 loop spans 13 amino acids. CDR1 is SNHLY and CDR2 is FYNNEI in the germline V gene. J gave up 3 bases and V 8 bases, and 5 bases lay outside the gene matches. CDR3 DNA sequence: TGTGCCAGCGCGGGGACAGGGAACTACGAGCAGTACTTC. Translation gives CASAGTGNYEQYF.

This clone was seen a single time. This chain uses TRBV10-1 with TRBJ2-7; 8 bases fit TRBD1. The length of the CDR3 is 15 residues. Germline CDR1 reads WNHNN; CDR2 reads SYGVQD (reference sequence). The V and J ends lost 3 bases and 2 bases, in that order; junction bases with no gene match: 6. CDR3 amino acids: CASSDMGDRTYEQYF. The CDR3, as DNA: TGCGCCAGCAGTGACATGGGGGACAGGACCTACGAGCAGTACTTC.

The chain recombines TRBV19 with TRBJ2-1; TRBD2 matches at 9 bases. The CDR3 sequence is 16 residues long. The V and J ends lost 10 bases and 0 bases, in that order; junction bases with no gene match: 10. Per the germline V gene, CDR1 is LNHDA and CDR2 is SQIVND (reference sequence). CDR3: CATSRGSGSSYNEQFF. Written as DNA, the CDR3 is TGTGCCACCTCGAGGGGTAGCGGGAGCTCCTACAATGAGCAGTTCTTC. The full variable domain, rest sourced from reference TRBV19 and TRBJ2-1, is DGGITQSPKYLFRKEGQNVTLSCEQNLNHDAMYWYRQDPGQGLRLIYYSQIVNDFQKGDIAEGYSVSREKKESFPLTVTSAQKNPTAFYLCATSRGSGSSYNEQFFGPGTRLTVL.

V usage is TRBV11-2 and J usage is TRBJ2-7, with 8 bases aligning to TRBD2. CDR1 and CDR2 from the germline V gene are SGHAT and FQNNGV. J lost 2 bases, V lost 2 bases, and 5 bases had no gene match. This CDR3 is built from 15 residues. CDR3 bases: TGTGCCAGCAGCTTATGGGATAGCGGGACCTACGAGCAGTACTTC. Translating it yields CASSLWDSGTYEQYF.

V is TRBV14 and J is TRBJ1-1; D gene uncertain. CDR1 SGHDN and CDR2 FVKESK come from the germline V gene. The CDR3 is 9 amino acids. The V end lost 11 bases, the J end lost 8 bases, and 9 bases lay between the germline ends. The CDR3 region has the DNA TGTGCCCCCCCAGTAGAAGCTTTCTTT. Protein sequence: CAPPVEAFF.

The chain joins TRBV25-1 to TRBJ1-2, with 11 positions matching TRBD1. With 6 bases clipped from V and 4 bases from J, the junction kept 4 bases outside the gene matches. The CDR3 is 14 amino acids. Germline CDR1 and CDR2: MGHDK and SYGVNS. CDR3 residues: CASSLGTGGYGYTF. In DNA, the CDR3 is TGTGCCAGCAGCCTCGGGACAGGGGGCTATGGCTACACCTTC.

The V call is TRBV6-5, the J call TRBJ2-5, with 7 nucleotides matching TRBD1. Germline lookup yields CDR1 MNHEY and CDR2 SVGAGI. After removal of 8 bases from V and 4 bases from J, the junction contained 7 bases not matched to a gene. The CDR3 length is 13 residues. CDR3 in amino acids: CASQKGASETQYF. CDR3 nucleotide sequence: TGTGCCAGCCAGAAGGGGGCTTCAGAGACCCAGTACTTC.

The CDR3 DNA reads as TGTGCCAGCAGTCTCTGGGCGGGGTCGAGGGCCACTGAAGCTTTCTTT. Its translation: CASSLWAGSRATEAFF. This chain uses TRBV28 with TRBJ1-1; no reliable D call. V was clipped by 5 bases and J by 4 bases, with 20 bases between them. The CDR3 length is 16 residues. CDR1 is MDHEN, CDR2 SYDVKM, per germline. The entire variable domain, with the rest obtained from reference TRBV28 and TRBJ1-1, is as follows: DVKVTQSSRYLVKRTGEKVFLECVQDMDHENMFWYRQDPGLGLRLIYFSYDVKMKEKGDIPEGYSVSREKKERFSLILESASTNQTSMYLCASSLWAGSRATEAFFGQGTRLTVV.